This T cell receptor beta chain emerged from a study of neurological immune-mediated disorders. CDR1 and CDR2 (germline): MNHEY, SVGAGI. V was pared by 0 bases and J by 9 bases, with 3 bases between. The CDR3 length is 11 residues. General study findings and limits: Across subjects, no CDR3 amino acid sequence appeared in expanded clones of more than one subject, a finding that suggested private repertoires in all groups.

Time point of the sample: longitudinal time-point 1 (baseline). This clonotype has at least ten counts. What it binds is not known. TCRdb independently ran MiXCR on the 5' RACE reads; one entry per CDR3 protein. The sample has some 49,000 distinct CDR3 sequences; more than 8% are singletons. The specimen sequenced was PBMCs. The chain carries TRBV6-5 and TRBJ2-1; D ambiguous. This sequence originates from a woman between 35 and 50 years old in good health. CDR3 DNA: TGTGCCAGCAGTTACTCAAGTGAGCAGTTCTTC. Its translation is CASSYSSEQFF.